This T cell receptor beta chain was captured in a study of cytomegalovirus exposure and HLA in healthy donors. General study results and limits: In a later analysis, V- and J-gene trimming of beta chains associated with a DCLRE1C missense variant, replicated independently.

The germline CDR1 and CDR2 sequences are SEHNR and FQNEAQ (reference sequence). J gave up 9 bases and V 8 bases, and 9 bases lay outside the gene matches. This CDR3 is built from 13 residues. Primers for the PCR totalled 60 Vbeta and 13 Jbeta. This table comes from immunoSEQ multiplex PCR, and its TCRdb copy is limited to in-frame clones, with some not included. This repertoire shows around 78,000 clones, around three quarters found once; its top ten account for around 0.96%. As to this clone: Its target is unknown.

V usage is TRBV7-9 and J usage is TRBJ2-1; 8 positions agree with TRBD2. Material: PBMCs. The source of this sequence is a male donor in good health and CMV-seronegative. CDR3 sequence reads: CASESGSSGEQFF. The DNA for the CDR3 is TGTGCCAGCGAGAGCGGGAGTAGCGGTGAGCAGTTCTTC. Drawing the rest from reference TRBV7-9 and TRBJ2-1, the complete variable domain is DTGVSQNPRHKITKRGQNVTFRCDPISEHNRLYWYRQTLGQGPEFLTYFQNEAQLEKSRLLSDRFSAERPKGSFSTLEIQRTEQGDSAMYLCASESGSSGEQFFGPGTRLTVL.